These T cell receptor beta chains were read from a single sample in a study of blood T cell repertoires in COVID-19. TCRdb's copy holds only in-frame clones and misses some; the assay was immunoSEQ multiplex PCR. The repertoire holds approximately 180,000 clones, with roughly 85% as singletons. The source material was peripheral blood. The receptors here all came from a woman in her 70s with acute or convalescent COVID-19. CDR3s include the opening cysteine and the closing phenylalanine or tryptophan. D genes are given only for firm matches. Size values are once, few and many counts, or a class for expanded clones, and some rows have none.

v_call	d_call	j_call	clone_size	cdr3_nt	cdr3_aa
TRBV2	NA	TRBJ2-5	NA	TGTGCCAGCAGTGAACGGCGGGCAGCCGAGACCCAGTACTTC	CASSERRAAETQYF
TRBV5-4	TRBD1	TRBJ2-7	few	TGTGCCAGCAGGCCGGGACAGTCCTACGAGCAGTACTTC	CASRPGQSYEQYF
TRBV18	TRBD1	TRBJ1-1	once	TGTGCCAGCTCACCCCCACAGGGGGTAGGGAACACTGAAGCTTTCTTT	CASSPPQGVGNTEAFF
TRBV2	NA	TRBJ1-6	NA	TGTGCCAGCAGGGGGGACACCGATAATTCACCCCTCCACTTT	CASRGDTDNSPLHF
TRBV29-1	NA	TRBJ2-5	NA	TGCAGCGTGCTCAACGGGCTCAGGGGTCTACTCCAAGAGACCCAGTACTTC	CSVLNGLRGLLQETQYF
TRBV5-1	NA	TRBJ2-1	NA	TGCGCCAGCGGGCGAAGCAACGTTTACAATGAGCAGTTCTTC	CASGRSNVYNEQFF
TRBV19	TRBD1	TRBJ1-5	NA	TGTGCCAGTAGCCGGGACAGCTCCGGGCAAAACGGGCCCCAGCATTTT	CASSRDSSGQNGPQHF
TRBV4-1	TRBD1	TRBJ1-2	NA	TGCGCCAGCAGCCTGCCCGGCTGGGGACAGACAAAAGGAGGCTATGGCTACACCTTC	CASSLPGWGQTKGGYGYTF
TRBV10-2	NA	TRBJ1-5	few	TGCGCCAGCAGTGAGTCAGGGGTTGGTCAGCCCCAGCATTTT	CASSESGVGQPQHF
TRBV19	TRBD1	TRBJ2-3	NA	TGTGCCAGTAGTATACGACAGGGGTTGGATACGCAGTATTTT	CASSIRQGLDTQYF
TRBV4-2	TRBD2	TRBJ2-2	NA	TGTGCCAGCAGCCAAGATCGCGGGGGGGGCACCGGGGAGCTGTTTTTT	CASSQDRGGGTGELFF
TRBV5-4	NA	TRBJ2-1	NA	TGTGCCAGCAGCCGAGGACAGAGCTCCTACAATGAGCAGTTCTTC	CASSRGQSSYNEQFF